The rows below give T cell receptor beta chains drawn from one sample of a study of cytomegalovirus exposure and HLA in healthy donors. TCRdb's table, derived via immunoSEQ multiplex PCR, lists solely in-frame clones and lacks some. The data hold about 160,000 clones, with approximately 77% observed a single time. The sequenced sample consisted of PBMCs. These TCRs come from a female donor in good health and CMV-seronegative. Both conserved end residues are part of each CDR3. The D gene is left open where the match is weak. Rows give clone size only sometimes, using once, few, many, or a class for an expanded clone.

j_gene | d_gene | v_gene | len | abundance | CDR3aa | CDR3nt
TRBJ2-1 | TRBD2 | TRBV28 | 13 | NA | CAGGTSGINEQFF | TGTGCCGGGGGGACTAGCGGGATAAATGAGCAGTTCTTC
TRBJ1-1 | TRBD1 | TRBV28 | 15 | once | CASSPNLAGGTEAFF | TGTGCCAGCAGTCCCAACCTGGCAGGGGGGACTGAAGCTTTCTTT
TRBJ1-1 | NA | TRBV29-1 | 17 | once | CSVPRGIKEQLNTEAFF | TGCAGCGTCCCCAGAGGGATAAAGGAACAGCTGAACACTGAAGCTTTCTTT
TRBJ1-5 | TRBD1 | TRBV19 | 16 | NA | CASTPGGGGSYQPQHF | TGTGCCAGTACCCCAGGAGGAGGGGGCTCGTATCAGCCCCAGCATTTT
TRBJ1-2 | NA | TRBV6-5 | 12 | NA | CASTEGNRGYTF | TGTGCCAGCACGGAGGGGAATAGGGGCTACACCTTC
TRBJ2-1 | NA | TRBV19 | 15 | NA | CASVASADSYNEQFF | TGTGCCAGCGTGGCTAGCGCGGACTCCTACAATGAGCAGTTCTTC
TRBJ1-2 | NA | TRBV19 | 15 | NA | CASSTPKTDISGYTF | TGTGCCAGTAGCACACCAAAGACAGACATCTCTGGCTACACCTTC
TRBJ2-5 | NA | TRBV7-9 | 12 | few | CASSRDEGTQYF | TGTGCCAGCAGCCGTGACGAGGGGACCCAGTACTTC
TRBJ2-7 | TRBD2 | TRBV7-2 | 16 | NA | CASSLARASGSYEQYF | TGTGCCAGCAGCTTAGCGAGAGCTAGCGGGAGCTACGAGCAGTACTTC
TRBJ1-6 | NA | TRBV19 | 14 | NA | CASSIRTDGSPLHF | TGTGCCAGTAGTATAAGGACAGACGGGTCACCCCTCCACTTT
TRBJ1-5 | NA | TRBV5-5 | 14 | NA | CASSLRIEGQPQHF | TGTGCCAGCAGCTTGAGAATCGAGGGCCAGCCCCAGCATTTT
TRBJ1-2 | NA | TRBV5-1 | 16 | NA | CASSPDSTPANYGYTF | TGCGCCAGCAGCCCGGACAGTACCCCAGCTAACTATGGCTACACCTTC
TRBJ2-2 | TRBD1 | TRBV5-1 | 16 | NA | CASSWAGTGGAGELFF | TGCGCCAGCAGCTGGGCTGGGACAGGGGGAGCCGGGGAGCTGTTTTTT
TRBJ2-5 | NA | TRBV30 | 14 | NA | CAWSGAVRQETQYF | TGTGCCTGGAGTGGGGCAGTTAGGCAAGAGACCCAGTACTTC
TRBJ2-2 | TRBD2 | TRBV28 | 16 | once | CASSSGTSGRREELFF | TGTGCCAGCAGTTCCGGGACTAGCGGGAGGAGGGAGGAGCTGTTTTTT
TRBJ2-3 | NA | TRBV5-5 | 14 | NA | CASSLRLPGDTQYF | TGTGCCAGCAGCTTGCGCCTGCCCGGGGATACGCAGTATTTT
TRBJ2-2 | NA | TRBV30 | 12 | NA | CAWSQIRGELFF | TGTGCCTGGAGCCAGATCAGGGGGGAGCTGTTTTTT